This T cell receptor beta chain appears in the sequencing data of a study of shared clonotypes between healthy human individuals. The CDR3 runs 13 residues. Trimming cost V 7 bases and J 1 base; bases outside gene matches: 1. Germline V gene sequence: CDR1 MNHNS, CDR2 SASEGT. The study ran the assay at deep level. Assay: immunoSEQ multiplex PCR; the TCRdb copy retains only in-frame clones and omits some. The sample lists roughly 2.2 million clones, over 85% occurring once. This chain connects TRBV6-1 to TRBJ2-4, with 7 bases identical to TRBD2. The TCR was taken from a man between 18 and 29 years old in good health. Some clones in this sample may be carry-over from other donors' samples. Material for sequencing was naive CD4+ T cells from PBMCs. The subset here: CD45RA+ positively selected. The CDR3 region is CASTGRAKNIQYF. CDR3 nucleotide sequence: TGTGCCAGCACCGGGAGGGCCAAAAACATTCAGTACTTC.